A selection of T cell receptor beta chains follows, all from one sample in a study of Ad26.COV2.S vaccination and SARS-CoV-2 variants. The assay was immunoSEQ multiplex PCR, and TCRdb's table has in-frame clones only and misses some. The sample has about 240,000 clones, roughly 90% seen once. The specimen was peripheral blood, collected in a trial of Ad26.COV2.S vaccine versus placebo. The origin of the receptors is a person between 18 and 59 years old who received the Ad26.COV2.S COVID-19 vaccine or a placebo. CDR3s include the opening cysteine and the closing phenylalanine or tryptophan. A D gene is named only where the DNA matches it firmly. Size values are once, few and many counts, or a class for expanded clones, and some rows have none.

size: few; length: 18; D: TRBD2; J: TRBJ2-2; V: TRBV5-1; CDR3: CASSPTSGVIANTGELFF; DNA: TGCGCCAGCAGCCCGACTAGCGGGGTTATAGCGAACACCGGGGAGCTGTTTTTT
size: -; length: 18; D: TRBD1; J: TRBJ1-3; V: TRBV13; CDR3: CASSPTTETGAGGNTIYF; DNA: TGTGCCAGCAGCCCAACAACCGAAACAGGGGCTGGTGGAAACACCATATATTTT
size: once; length: 16; D: TRBD2; J: TRBJ2-1; V: TRBV19; CDR3: CASSIASGRSYNEQFF; DNA: TGTGCCAGTAGTATCGCTAGCGGACGCTCCTACAATGAGCAGTTCTTC
size: -; length: 16; D: TRBD2; J: TRBJ2-3; V: TRBV7-2; CDR3: CASVRLAGGSTDTQYF; DNA: TGTGCCAGCGTTCGATTAGCGGGAGGGAGCACAGATACGCAGTATTTT
size: -; length: 11; D: -; J: TRBJ2-1; V: TRBV6-5; CDR3: CASSYRGVSFF; DNA: TGTGCCAGCAGTTACAGGGGGGTGAGCTTCTTC
size: -; length: 14; D: TRBD2; J: TRBJ2-1; V: TRBV7-3; CDR3: CASRSGASYNEQFF; DNA: TGTGCCAGCAGAAGCGGGGCCTCCTACAATGAGCAGTTCTTC
size: -; length: 14; D: -; J: TRBJ2-5; V: TRBV7-9; CDR3: CASSLLQGQETQYF; DNA: TGTGCCAGCAGCTTATTACAGGGACAAGAGACCCAGTACTTC
size: -; length: 14; D: TRBD2; J: TRBJ2-7; V: TRBV28; CDR3: CASRSTGRDYEQYF; DNA: TGTGCCAGCAGATCAACCGGGAGGGACTACGAGCAGTACTTC
size: -; length: 16; D: -; J: TRBJ2-1; V: TRBV10-2; CDR3: CASCGGPGAVDNEQFF; DNA: TGCGCCAGCTGTGGGGGTCCGGGGGCGGTGGACAATGAGCAGTTCTTC
size: -; length: 12; D: -; J: TRBJ1-2; V: TRBV29-1; CDR3: CSARITNYGYTF; DNA: TGCAGCGCTCGGATTACTAACTATGGCTACACCTTC
size: -; length: 11; D: -; J: TRBJ2-7; V: TRBV7-2; CDR3: CASSRRYEQYF; DNA: TGTGCCAGCAGCCGACGCTACGAGCAGTACTTC
size: -; length: 13; D: -; J: TRBJ2-7; V: TRBV6-5; CDR3: CASCPNGGYEQYF; DNA: TGTGCCAGCTGTCCAAACGGGGGTTACGAGCAGTACTTC
size: -; length: 17; D: TRBD1; J: TRBJ1-5; V: TRBV6-2/TRBV6-3; CDR3: CASSYRGTAAVYQPQHF; DNA: TGTGCCAGCAGTTACCGGGGGACAGCGGCTGTATATCAGCCCCAGCATTTT